These 18 T cell receptor beta chains originate from one sample sequenced in a study of regulatory T cells in long-lasting Graves disease. Time point denoted: newly diagnosed GD, antithyroid drugs for less than 3 months. Generation of the TCR library employed RNA extracted from PBMCs. The TCR beta library used iRepertoire HTBI primers with Arm-PCR amplification of CDR3. In TCRdb, the multiplex PCR reads were re-called with MiXCR into one record per CDR3 protein. This sample has roughly 530,000 distinct CDR3 sequences, with about 15% found just once. The same sample was also studied in work on T cells in Graves' hyperthyroidism and ophthalmopathy.

The starting material was peripheral blood mononuclear cells (PBMCs), obtained at new diagnosis, from a patient treated with antithyroid drugs. These receptors came from a woman aged 40-65 years with Graves disease.

In this sample, this clonotype turned up a few times. The chain carries TRBV2 and TRBJ1-2; 9 nucleotides line up with TRBD1. CDR1 SNHLY and CDR2 FYNNEI come from the germline V gene. CDR3 length equals 13 residues. Unmatched junction bases numbered 8, after V lost 3 bases and J lost 12 bases. This CDR3 reads CASSDGTGNCHTF. The CDR3 region has the DNA TGTGCCAGCAGTGACGGGACAGGGAACTGCCACACCTTC.

V and J are TRBV7-9 and TRBJ2-1; D is unresolved. CDR3 size: 12 residues. V gave up 7 bases and J gave up 7 bases, with 11 bases separating them. Germline assignment: CDR1 SEHNR and CDR2 FQNEAQ (reference sequence). CDR3 DNA sequence: TGTGCCAGCAAATCAGGTGGTAATGAGCAGTTCTTC. Amino acids: CASKSGGNEQFF.

The chain carries TRBV9 and TRBJ2-1; TRBD2 aligns across 12 bases. The V segment lost 0 bases and the J segment 8 bases; nucleotides outside the gene matches: 9. CDR3 length equals 17 residues. CDR1 is SGDLS, CDR2 YYNGEE, per germline. CDR3 sequence: CASSVVSSGGAFHEQFF. The CDR3 nucleotides are TGTGCCAGCAGCGTAGTTTCTAGCGGGGGGGCCTTCCATGAGCAGTTCTTC.

This clonotype was seen at least ten times. The chain couples TRBV3-1 to TRBJ2-1, with D perhaps TRBD1 or TRBD2 (5 bases each). CDR3 length: 15 amino acids. The ends were cut back, 6 bases at V and 4 bases at J, with 16 bases in the middle. CDR1 and CDR2 (germline): LGHDT, YNNKEL (reference sequence). Here the CDR3 reads CASSKPGPSYNEQFF. The DNA for the CDR3 is TGTGCCAGCAGTAAACCGGGACCCTCATACAATGAGCAGTTCTTC.

In this sample, this clonotype turned up many times. In nucleotides, the CDR3 is TGTGCCAGCAGTGAAAGACAGACACTGAACTATGGCTACACCTTC. It translates to CASSERQTLNYGYTF. This rearrangement joins TRBV2 to TRBJ1-2; possible D gene TRBD1, 5 bases. The CDR3 has 15 amino acids. Germline CDR1 and CDR2: SNHLY and FYNNEI. The V gene lost 2 bases and the J gene lost 2 bases, with 12 bases spanning the gap.

This clonotype came up many times. The chain combines TRBV11-2 with TRBJ1-2, with D tentatively TRBD1 (6 bases). There are 15 residues in the CDR3. Trimming cost V 3 bases and J 2 bases, with 13 bases left between them. Germline CDR1 is SGHAT and CDR2 is FQNNGV. As DNA, the CDR3 is TGTGCCAGCAGCTTCGGAAGGGGGGGAAACTATGGCTACACCTTC. Its protein product is CASSFGRGGNYGYTF.

The rearrangement uses TRBV27 and TRBJ2-3; D remains unclear. Germline CDR1 reads MNHEY; CDR2 reads SMNVEV (reference sequence). The CDR3 has 16 amino acids. V lost 6 bases, J lost 1 base, and 17 bases lay in between. In DNA, the CDR3 is TGTGCCAGCAGGGGTTGGACGACTGTGGGCACAGATACGCAGTATTTT. Protein product: CASRGWTTVGTDTQYF.

This clonotype has at least ten counts. The chain joins TRBV28 to TRBJ2-3; either TRBD1 or TRBD2 may supply D (5 bases each). CDR1 is MDHEN and CDR2 is SYDVKM in the germline V gene. The CDR3 extends over 11 amino acids. Trimming pared 6 bases from V and 11 bases from J, leaving 12 bases between. The CDR3 sequence: CASSPGPRQYF. The CDR3 nucleotides are TGTGCCAGCAGCCCGGGACCCCGGCAGTATTTT.

This clonotype was recorded at least ten times. The chain has TRBV3-1 and TRBJ1-2; D ambiguous. The CDR3 has 13 residues. V was pared by 4 bases and J by 8 bases, with 14 bases between. Germline V gene data show CDR1 as LGHDT and CDR2 as YNNKEL (reference sequence). The CDR3 spells CASSLLSRDGYTF. In DNA, the CDR3 is TGTGCCAGCAGCCTCTTAAGCCGTGACGGCTACACCTTC.

This clonotype was seen ten or more times. This chain uses TRBV12-3 or TRBV12-4 with TRBJ1-6; tentative D call: TRBD1 (5 bases). The V end lost 3 bases, the J end lost 5 bases, and 11 bases lay between the germline ends. The CDR3 has 15 amino acids. CDR3: CASSLGDFDNSPLHF. CDR3 in DNA: TGTGCCAGCAGTTTGGGGGACTTTGATAATTCACCCCTCCACTTT.

The chain uses TRBV5-1 and TRBJ2-5; 8 bases line up with TRBD2. CDR3 length: 15 residues. V was pared by 0 bases and J by 4 bases, with 5 bases of the junction left unmatched. Germline-derived CDR1 and CDR2 are SGHRS and YFSETQ. The CDR3 sequence: CASSLVSGEGETQYF. In DNA, the CDR3 is TGCGCCAGCAGCTTGGTTAGCGGGGAGGGAGAGACCCAGTACTTC. Full variable domain (outside the CDR3, taken from reference TRBV5-1 and TRBJ2-5): KAGVTQTPRYLIKTRGQQVTLSCSPISGHRSVSWYQQTPGQGLQFLFEYFSETQRNKGNFPGRFSGRQFSNSRSEMNVSTLELGDSALYLCASSLVSGEGETQYFGPGTRLLVL.

This clonotype has only a few counts. The CDR3 region has the DNA TGTGCCAGTAGTACCCTAGGAGGGACACCGTACCAAGAGACCCAGTACTTC. This gives the protein CASSTLGGTPYQETQYF. The rearrangement uses TRBV19 and TRBJ2-5; possibly TRBD1 or TRBD2 for D (6 bases each). Between the trimmed V and J ends, which lost 4 bases and 0 bases, there was a span of 18 bases. The CDR3 runs to 17 residues. Germline V gives CDR1 LNHDA, CDR2 SQIVND (reference sequence).

CDR3 residues: CASSSLASEQYF. The CDR3 coding sequence is TGTGCCAGCAGCTCCCTAGCTAGCGAGCAGTACTTC. V gene TRBV13 combines with J gene TRBJ2-7, with D possibly TRBD2 on 5 matching bases. CDR1 is PRHDT and CDR2 is FYEKMQ in the germline V gene (reference sequence). V lost 4 bases to trimming and J lost 6 bases, with 10 bases between them. This CDR3 spans 12 amino acids. Supplemented by reference TRBV13 and TRBJ2-7, the full variable domain reads AAGVIQSPRHLIKEKRETATLKCYPIPRHDTVYWYQQGPGQDPQFLISFYEKMQSDKGSIPDRFSAQQFSDYHSELNMSSLELGDSALYFCASSSLASEQYFGPGTRLTVT.

This clonotype was recorded once. This sequence joins TRBV12-3 or TRBV12-4 and TRBJ2-3; 10 nucleotides match TRBD1. J gave up 2 bases and V 3 bases, and 5 bases lay outside the gene matches. The length of the CDR3 is 16 residues. CDR3 DNA: TGTGCCAGCAGTTTGACAGGGGGCTTTTACACAGATACGCAGTATTTT. Its protein product is CASSLTGGFYTDTQYF.

This clonotype was seen ten or more times. The J gene is TRBJ2-5, the V gene TRBV20-1; 8 bases are shared with TRBD1. The CDR3 runs 15 residues. J lost 2 bases, V lost 4 bases, and 9 bases had no gene match. Germline CDR1 reads DFQATT; CDR2 reads SNEGSKA (reference sequence). In DNA, the CDR3 is TGCAGTGCTACCGGACAGGGCCAATCTCAAGAGACCCAGTACTTC. Encoded protein: CSATGQGQSQETQYF.

In nucleotides, the CDR3 is TGCGCCAGCAGCCAACCCGGGACAGCGAACTATGGCTACACCTTC. As protein: CASSQPGTANYGYTF. The genes are TRBV4-1 and TRBJ1-2; 7 nucleotides line up with TRBD1. V was pared by 2 bases and J by 2 bases, with 5 bases of the junction left unmatched. Per the germline V gene, CDR1 is MGHRA and CDR2 is YSYEKL. The CDR3 runs 15 residues.

This clonotype was recorded at least ten times. The chain is built from TRBV11-2 and TRBJ2-2; D ambiguous. The V gene lost 1 base and the J gene lost 7 bases, with 16 bases spanning the gap. CDR1 SGHAT and CDR2 FQNNGV come from the germline V gene. This CDR3 is 16 amino acids long. The CDR3 DNA reads TGTGCCAGCAGCTTAGGCCCGGTCGGGTTCTTCGGGGAGCTGTTTTTT. It yields the protein CASSLGPVGFFGELFF. Combining the CDR3 with reference TRBV11-2 and TRBJ2-2 gives the whole variable domain EAGVAQSPRYKIIEKRQSVAFWCNPISGHATLYWYQQILGQGPKLLIQFQNNGVVDDSQLPKDRFSAERLKGVDSTLKIQPAKLEDSAVYLCASSLGPVGFFGELFFGEGSRLTVL.

About this clonotype itself: Since a much larger clone is just one base distant, this may be a read error. The V gene is TRBV6-5, the J gene TRBJ1-2; D remains ambiguous. CDR3 length: 14 amino acids. CDR1 and CDR2 (germline): MNHEY, SVGAGI. The DNA of the CDR3 is TGTGCCAGCAGTTCCGAAGGACCTAACTATGGCTGCACCTTC. Translation: CASSSEGPNYGCTF.